Listed here are 32 T cell receptor beta chains from one sample, sequenced in a study of T cell responses to AZD1222 COVID-19 vaccine. The protocol was immunoSEQ multiplex PCR, while the TCRdb copy is restricted to in-frame clones and leaves out a portion. The sample gives about 80,000 clones, roughly 88% of which show up once; around 3.6% is in the top ten. Here the sequenced sample was peripheral blood, taken 28 days after the second AZD1222 dose. These TCRs come from an adult who received the AZD1222 COVID-19 vaccine.

The chain uses TRBV7-2 and TRBJ2-1; 11 nucleotides match TRBD2. CDR3 length: 15 amino acids. CDR1 is SGHTA, CDR2 FQGNSA, per germline. V dropped 5 bases and J dropped 9; count of bases not matched to a gene: 9. CDR3 bases: TGTGCCAGCAGCATGACTAGCGGGAATGGGGTTGAGCAGTTCTTC. Its translation is CASSMTSGNGVEQFF.

The chain uses TRBV29-1 and TRBJ2-3; 8 bases are shared with TRBD1. Trimming at V came to 4 bases and at J to 7 bases, leaving 4 bases not matched to a gene. CDR1 is SQVTM and CDR2 is ANQGSEA in the germline V gene. This CDR3 spans 12 amino acids. The CDR3 protein is CSVGRQGNTQYF. In DNA, the CDR3 is TGCAGCGTTGGTAGACAGGGGAATACGCAGTATTTT.

The chain has TRBV7-9 and TRBJ1-3; 7 positions agree with TRBD1. V lost 5 bases, J lost 7 bases, and 11 bases stayed unmatched. The germline CDR1 and CDR2 sequences are SEHNR and FQNEAQ (reference sequence). CDR3 length: 15 amino acids. The CDR3 DNA follows: TGTGCCAGCAGCCCGGTAGGGGGCGAGGGGAACACCATATATTTT. This gives the protein CASSPVGGEGNTIYF.

The rearrangement joins TRBV7-9 to TRBJ2-3, with 11 positions matching TRBD2. CDR1 is SEHNR and CDR2 is FQNEAQ in the germline V gene (reference sequence). J was trimmed by 2 bases and V by 1 base; bases with no gene match: 2. CDR3 length: 16 residues. The CDR3: CASSLGLAGNTDTQYF. CDR3 nucleotides: TGTGCCAGCAGCTTAGGACTAGCGGGGAACACAGATACGCAGTATTTT.

The V and J genes are TRBV11-3 and TRBJ1-2; TRBD1 might be the D (5 bases). The length of the CDR3 is 12 residues. Trimming pared 4 bases from V and 6 bases from J, leaving 9 bases between. Germline CDR1 SGHNT, CDR2 YENEEA. The CDR3 loop reads CASSSETDGYTF. The DNA of the CDR3 is TGTGCCAGCAGCTCCGAGACAGATGGCTACACCTTC.

The genes are TRBV5-1 and TRBJ1-1; TRBD1 matches 7 bases. CDR3 length: 14 residues. Germline assignment: CDR1 SGHRS and CDR2 YFSETQ. V lost 4 bases to trimming and J lost 3 bases; unmatched junction nucleotides: 6. CDR3 amino acids: CASSLDRADTEAFF. The CDR3 DNA is TGCGCCAGCAGCCTAGACAGGGCCGACACTGAAGCTTTCTTT.

The V gene is TRBV19, the J gene TRBJ2-7; 7 positions agree with TRBD1. V gave up 6 bases and J gave up 3 bases; unmatched junction bases: 11. CDR1 LNHDA and CDR2 SQIVND come from the germline V gene (reference sequence). This CDR3 is 15 amino acids long. The CDR3 coding sequence is TGTGCCAGTAGCGTGGACAGGCTAGATGTCTACGAGCAGTACTTC. The encoded protein is CASSVDRLDVYEQYF.

This clone showed up just a few times. The genes are TRBV6-5 and TRBJ2-7; D possibly matches TRBD1 or TRBD2 (5 bases each). Per germline, CDR1 MNHEY and CDR2 SVGAGI. The CDR3 covers 15 residues. V was cut by 5 bases and J by 4 bases, with 18 bases left in between. CDR3 bases: TGTGCCAGCAGTATCAAGAGGGCAGGGAATTACGAGCAGTACTTC. As protein: CASSIKRAGNYEQYF.

This clone showed up just a few times. The J gene is TRBJ1-6, the V gene TRBV11-1, with TRBD1 identical over 9 bases. From germline, CDR1 is SGHAT and CDR2 FQDESV (reference sequence). V gave up 4 bases and J gave up 10 bases; unmatched junction bases: 8. The CDR3 extends over 15 amino acids. CDR3 in DNA: TGTGCCAGCAGCTCGACAGGGGGAATAGGGTCACCCCTCCACTTT. Translating gives CASSSTGGIGSPLHF.

This clone was detected only once. This chain joins TRBV5-1 and TRBJ2-3; 13 nucleotides align to TRBD2. From germline, CDR1 is SGHRS and CDR2 YFSETQ. CDR3 length equals 18 residues. The trim removed 2 bases at V and 3 bases at J, leaving 9 bases unmatched. The CDR3 DNA reads as TGCGCCAGCAGCTTAGCCCTTACACTAGCGGGAGGGACAGATACGCAGTATTTT. Protein sequence: CASSLALTLAGGTDTQYF.

This chain connects TRBV5-5 to TRBJ2-7, with 9 bases fitting TRBD1. Germline V gene data show CDR1 as SGHKS and CDR2 as YYEKEE (reference sequence). The CDR3 is 15 amino acids. Germline trimming cut 3 bases from V and 6 bases from J; bases unmatched to any gene: 10. The CDR3 DNA follows: TGTGCCAGCAGCTCCTCCGGGACAGGGCCCCTCGAGCAGTACTTC. Translation: CASSSSGTGPLEQYF.

This clone was counted only a few times. The CDR3 reads CASSQGGKPGRNNSPLHF. The CDR3 nucleotides read TGTGCCAGCAGCCAAGGAGGCAAACCGGGACGGAATAATTCACCCCTCCACTTT. The chain uses TRBV14 and TRBJ1-6, with a weak D call TRBD1 (5 bases). The germline gives CDR1 SGHDN, CDR2 FVKESK. V was cut by 1 base and J by 5 bases, with 18 bases left in between. The CDR3 sequence is 18 residues long.

The gene calls are TRBV4-1 and TRBJ2-7, with a possible D match to TRBD2 (6 bases). The V end lost 1 base, the J end lost 0 bases, and 13 bases lay between the germline ends. This CDR3 is 16 amino acids long. The germline V gene has CDR1 MGHRA and CDR2 YSYEKL. The chain's CDR3 is CASSQVTGSPSYEQYF. For the CDR3, the DNA is TGCGCCAGCAGCCAAGTGACCGGGAGTCCCTCCTACGAGCAGTACTTC.

The chain uses TRBV9 and TRBJ2-3; TRBD2 aligns across 10 bases. There are 17 residues in the CDR3. Germline values: CDR1 SGDLS, CDR2 YYNGEE. V dropped 4 bases and J dropped 5; count of bases not matched to a gene: 13. The CDR3 DNA reads TGTGCCAGCAGCCAAGCGACAGTAGCGGGGGGCGGAGATACGCAGTATTTT. It yields the protein CASSQATVAGGGDTQYF.

In this sample, this clone turned up a few times. This sequence joins TRBV28 and TRBJ1-2, with 12 nucleotides matching TRBD1. Germline trimming cut 5 bases from V and 4 bases from J; bases unmatched to any gene: 8. The CDR3 loop spans 16 amino acids. CDR1 is MDHEN, CDR2 SYDVKM, per germline. CDR3 nucleotide sequence: TGTGCCAGCAGTCCCGGGACAGGGGGCTTTGGCTATGGCTACACCTTC. Translation: CASSPGTGGFGYGYTF.

The chain has TRBV2 and TRBJ1-6; unclear D gene. V shed 3 bases and J shed 0 bases, with 12 bases lying between them. The CDR3 spans 17 residues. The germline V gene encodes CDR1 SNHLY and CDR2 FYNNEI. CDR3 DNA sequence: TGTGCCAGCAGTGAGTCCCACGGGTTCTCCTATAATTCACCCCTCCACTTT. Its translation: CASSESHGFSYNSPLHF.

J is TRBJ1-1 and V is TRBV5-1, with D possibly being TRBD1 (5 bases). Germline CDR1 SGHRS, CDR2 YFSETQ. The CDR3 loop spans 12 amino acids. Trimming cost V 0 bases and J 10 bases, with 10 bases left between them. CDR3: CASSLAGPGAFF. The CDR3 DNA is TGCGCCAGCAGCTTGGCAGGGCCGGGAGCTTTCTTT.

The V gene is TRBV7-2, the J gene TRBJ2-1; 7 bases fit TRBD1. The CDR3 is 15 amino acids. Trimming at V came to 3 bases and at J to 5 bases, leaving 7 bases not matched to a gene. Germline V gene lookup returns CDR1 SGHTA and CDR2 FQGNSA. This chain's CDR3 is CASSFDRERHNEQFF. The CDR3 nucleotides are TGTGCCAGCAGCTTCGACAGGGAAAGGCACAATGAGCAGTTCTTC.

The V gene is TRBV19, the J gene TRBJ2-7; 9 bases fit TRBD2. V lost 5 bases to trimming and J lost 5 bases; unmatched junction nucleotides: 7. The CDR3 extends over 14 amino acids. CDR1 LNHDA and CDR2 SQIVND come from the germline V gene (reference sequence). Here the CDR3 reads CASSLLAGANEQYF. The CDR3 bases are TGTGCCAGTAGTCTATTAGCGGGGGCCAACGAGCAGTACTTC.

A single count supports this clone. V is TRBV19 and J is TRBJ1-1, with TRBD1 as a possible D gene (5 bases). Germline V gene lookup returns CDR1 LNHDA and CDR2 SQIVND (reference sequence). The CDR3 is 11 residues long. Trimming stripped 9 bases from V and 3 bases from J, with 8 bases between. The CDR3 loop is CASRQYTEAFF. In nucleotides, the CDR3 is TGTGCCAGCCGACAGTACACTGAAGCTTTCTTT.

The DNA of the CDR3 is TGTGCCACCAGCAGAGAGGGGAGGGCTGGGGACACCGGGGAGCTGTTTTTT. It yields the protein CATSREGRAGDTGELFF. The rearrangement uses TRBV15 and TRBJ2-2; 7 bases line up with TRBD2. The trim removed 0 bases at V and 3 bases at J, leaving 7 bases unmatched. The CDR3 totals 17 residues. Germline CDR1 and CDR2: LNHNV and YYDKDF (reference sequence).

This clone was counted only a few times. V and J are TRBV6-6 and TRBJ1-6; TRBD1 agrees at 7 bases. Germline loops: CDR1 MNHNY, CDR2 SVGAGI (reference sequence). J was trimmed by 4 bases and V by 6 bases; bases with no gene match: 3. The CDR3 consists of 14 residues. CDR3 bases: TGTGCCAGCAGGGAGGGACAGTATAATTCACCCCTCCACTTT. The encoded protein is CASREGQYNSPLHF.

This chain links TRBV3-1 (or the pseudogene TRBV3-2) with TRBJ2-1; D is perhaps TRBD2 (6 bases). The V and J ends lost 1 base and 12 bases respectively, with 13 bases between them. Germline V gives CDR1 LGHDT, CDR2 YNNKEL (reference sequence). This CDR3 has 13 amino acids. CDR3 DNA: TGTGCCAGCAGCCAAGGGGACGGAGGGCGGCAGTTCTTC. Protein: CASSQGDGGRQFF.

This clone was counted a few times. CDR3 amino acids: CASSLGQGGYTF. The CDR3 DNA reads as TGTGCCAGCAGCTTAGGGCAGGGTGGCTACACCTTC. The chain employs TRBV7-8 and TRBJ1-2; the D gene is possibly TRBD1 (5 bases). The CDR3 runs to 12 residues. Germline V lookup: CDR1 SGHVS, CDR2 FQNEAQ. Trimming left V 1 base short and J 7 bases short, with 7 bases between.

The chain has TRBV21-1 and TRBJ2-3; the D segment call TRBD1 is taken from the table without a DNA check. TRBV21-1 is given as a pseudogene. The CDR3 length is 15 residues. CDR3 region: CASSKPTNRTDTQYF. The CDR3 region has the DNA TGTGCCAGCAGCAAACCGACAAACCGCACAGATACGCAGTATTTT.

The V gene is TRBV27, the J gene TRBJ2-2; D is undetermined. V was pared by 3 bases and J by 5 bases, with 7 bases between. The CDR3 is 13 amino acids. Germline V lookup: CDR1 MNHEY, CDR2 SMNVEV (reference sequence). The CDR3: CASSFPRTGELFF. CDR3 sequence (DNA): TGTGCCAGCAGTTTTCCGAGAACCGGGGAGCTGTTTTTT.

This chain uses TRBV7-2 with TRBJ1-5; 8 nucleotides line up with TRBD1. CDR3 length: 17 residues. The J segment lost 4 bases and the V segment lost 0 bases, leaving 8 bases of the junction unmatched. Per germline, CDR1 SGHTA and CDR2 FQGNSA. DNA for the CDR3: TGTGCCAGCAGCTTAGCGCTCACAGGGGGTCGAAATCAGCCCCAGCATTTT. Translation gives CASSLALTGGRNQPQHF.

Only a few counts were recorded for this clone. V is TRBV11-3 and J is TRBJ2-3, with D unclear. In germline, CDR1 is SGHNT, CDR2 YENEEA. Trimming cost V 5 bases and J 4 bases, with 10 bases left between them. The CDR3 consists of 13 residues. The chain's CDR3 is CASSPRMADTQYF. The CDR3 coding sequence is TGTGCCAGCAGCCCCCGGATGGCAGATACGCAGTATTTT.

V and J are TRBV12-3 or TRBV12-4 and TRBJ1-2; D perhaps matches TRBD1 (5 bases). This CDR3 has 13 residues. V was trimmed by 7 bases and J by 4 bases, leaving 13 bases between them. CDR3 loop: CASISGGSYGYTF. The CDR3 DNA sequence: TGTGCCAGCATCTCCGGGGGATCCTATGGCTACACCTTC.

The V call is TRBV28, the J call TRBJ2-3, with D possibly being TRBD2 (5 bases). From germline, CDR1 is MDHEN and CDR2 SYDVKM. The V end was cut by 6 bases, the J end by 2 bases, with 15 bases between. CDR3 length: 15 residues. CDR3 in DNA: TGTGCCAGCAGGGAAAGCACGGGGAACACAGATACGCAGTATTTT. Translated, it gives CASRESTGNTDTQYF.

The chain carries TRBV14 and TRBJ2-7; the D is unclear. With 0 bases removed from V and 5 bases from J, the gap between germline ends came to 8 bases. The CDR3 runs to 13 residues. Germline V gives CDR1 SGHDN, CDR2 FVKESK. CDR3 region: CASSQDLVDEQYF. CDR3 sequence (DNA): TGTGCCAGCAGCCAAGATCTGGTGGACGAGCAGTACTTC.

The chain combines TRBV9 with TRBJ1-1; D ambiguous. Germline CDR1 reads SGDLS; CDR2 reads YYNGEE. The CDR3 runs 13 residues. V was shortened by 0 bases and J by 1 base, with 4 bases between the two germline ends. The CDR3 DNA reads TGTGCCAGCAGCGTAGCCGCGAACACTGAAGCTTTCTTT. Translation: CASSVAANTEAFF.